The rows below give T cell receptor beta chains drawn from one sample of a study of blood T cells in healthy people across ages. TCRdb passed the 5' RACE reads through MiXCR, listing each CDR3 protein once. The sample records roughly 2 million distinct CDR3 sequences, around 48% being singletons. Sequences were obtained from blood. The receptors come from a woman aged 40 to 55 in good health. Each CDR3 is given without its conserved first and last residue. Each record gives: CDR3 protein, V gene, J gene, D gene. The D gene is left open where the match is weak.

cdr3_aa: ASSRQGVPYEQY
v_call: TRBV6-5
j_call: TRBJ2-7
d_call: TRBD1

cdr3_aa: ASTEQPPGQFSYGYT
v_call: TRBV7-3
j_call: TRBJ1-2
d_call: TRBD1

cdr3_aa: AISERLAGGEGYEQY
v_call: TRBV10-3
j_call: TRBJ2-7
d_call: TRBD2

cdr3_aa: ASRRPGSDTQY
v_call: TRBV7-9
j_call: TRBJ2-3
d_call: NA

cdr3_aa: ASSWETVQETQY
v_call: TRBV6-2/TRBV6-3
j_call: TRBJ2-5
d_call: NA

cdr3_aa: ASSLTGTGYNSLLH
v_call: TRBV5-1
j_call: TRBJ1-6
d_call: TRBD1

cdr3_aa: ASSHQGDYEQY
v_call: TRBV4-1
j_call: TRBJ2-7
d_call: NA

cdr3_aa: SVKYREKLF
v_call: TRBV29-1
j_call: TRBJ1-4
d_call: NA

cdr3_aa: SVETGGRDEQF
v_call: TRBV29-1
j_call: TRBJ2-1
d_call: TRBD2

cdr3_aa: ASSGTGGLLQETQY
v_call: TRBV9
j_call: TRBJ2-5
d_call: TRBD1

cdr3_aa: ASSLERGRWETQY
v_call: TRBV5-1
j_call: TRBJ2-5
d_call: TRBD1

cdr3_aa: AATPPGTELTDTQY
v_call: TRBV28
j_call: TRBJ2-3
d_call: TRBD1

cdr3_aa: ASSQGLKNQPQH
v_call: TRBV3-1
j_call: TRBJ1-5
d_call: NA

cdr3_aa: ATFKTGNTHEQY
v_call: TRBV27
j_call: TRBJ2-7
d_call: TRBD1

cdr3_aa: ASKRPGYNEQF
v_call: TRBV28
j_call: TRBJ2-1
d_call: NA

cdr3_aa: AISPGQGISGAF
v_call: TRBV10-3
j_call: TRBJ1-1
d_call: TRBD1

cdr3_aa: ASKWQEAYEQY
v_call: TRBV12-3/TRBV12-4
j_call: TRBJ2-7
d_call: NA

cdr3_aa: ASTKGADTQY
v_call: TRBV11-1
j_call: TRBJ2-3
d_call: NA

cdr3_aa: ASSYSPRVGEQY
v_call: TRBV6-2/TRBV6-3
j_call: TRBJ2-7
d_call: NA

cdr3_aa: ASSLFPGTGTYEQY
v_call: TRBV7-2
j_call: TRBJ2-7
d_call: TRBD1

cdr3_aa: ASSQDPLSEQY
v_call: TRBV4-1
j_call: TRBJ2-7
d_call: NA

cdr3_aa: ASSATSGGASEQF
v_call: TRBV25-1
j_call: TRBJ2-1
d_call: TRBD2

cdr3_aa: SAPWGIYGYT
v_call: TRBV20-1
j_call: TRBJ1-2
d_call: NA

cdr3_aa: ASSSPSIAGVQETQY
v_call: TRBV28
j_call: TRBJ2-5
d_call: TRBD2

cdr3_aa: AISESGGVGANEQF
v_call: TRBV10-3
j_call: TRBJ2-1
d_call: NA

cdr3_aa: ASSWRVFETQY
v_call: TRBV5-5
j_call: TRBJ2-5
d_call: NA

cdr3_aa: ASSEALRYGEGETQY
v_call: TRBV2
j_call: TRBJ2-5
d_call: NA

cdr3_aa: ASSFGRVNEQF
v_call: TRBV12-3/TRBV12-4
j_call: TRBJ2-1
d_call: NA

cdr3_aa: SARVGGTSLNTGELF
v_call: TRBV20-1
j_call: TRBJ2-2
d_call: TRBD2

cdr3_aa: SARDRLAGPTDTQY
v_call: TRBV20-1
j_call: TRBJ2-3
d_call: TRBD2

cdr3_aa: ATQQGGQPQH
v_call: TRBV2
j_call: TRBJ1-5
d_call: NA